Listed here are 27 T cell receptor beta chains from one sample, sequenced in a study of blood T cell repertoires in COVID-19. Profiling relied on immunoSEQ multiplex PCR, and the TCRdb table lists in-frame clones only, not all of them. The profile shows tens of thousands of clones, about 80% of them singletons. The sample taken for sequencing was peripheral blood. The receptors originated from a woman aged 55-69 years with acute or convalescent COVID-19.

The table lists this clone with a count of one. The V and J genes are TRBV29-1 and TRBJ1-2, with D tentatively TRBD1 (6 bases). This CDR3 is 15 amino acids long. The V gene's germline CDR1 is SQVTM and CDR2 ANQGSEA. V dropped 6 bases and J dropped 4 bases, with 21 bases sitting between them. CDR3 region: CSVIEQGVPFYGYTF. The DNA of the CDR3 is TGCAGCGTAATTGAACAGGGCGTGCCTTTCTATGGCTACACCTTC.

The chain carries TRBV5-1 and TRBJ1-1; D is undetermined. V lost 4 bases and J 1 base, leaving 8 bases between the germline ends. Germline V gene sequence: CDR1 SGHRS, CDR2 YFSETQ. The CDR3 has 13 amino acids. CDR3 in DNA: TGCGCCAGCAGCCCTTGGCAGAACACTGAAGCTTTCTTT. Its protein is CASSPWQNTEAFF.

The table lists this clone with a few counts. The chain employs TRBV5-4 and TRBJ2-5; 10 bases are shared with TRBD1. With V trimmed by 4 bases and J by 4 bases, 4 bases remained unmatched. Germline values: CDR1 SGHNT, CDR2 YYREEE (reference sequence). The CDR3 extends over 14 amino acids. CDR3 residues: CASSPTGGAETQYF. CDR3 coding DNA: TGTGCCAGCAGCCCGACAGGGGGCGCAGAGACCCAGTACTTC.

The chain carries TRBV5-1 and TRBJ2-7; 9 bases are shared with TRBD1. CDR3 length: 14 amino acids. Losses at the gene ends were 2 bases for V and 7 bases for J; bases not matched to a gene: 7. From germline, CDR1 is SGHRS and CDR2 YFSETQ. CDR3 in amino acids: CASSFGDRVIEQYF. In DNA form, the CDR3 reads TGCGCCAGCAGCTTCGGGGACAGGGTAATTGAGCAGTACTTC.

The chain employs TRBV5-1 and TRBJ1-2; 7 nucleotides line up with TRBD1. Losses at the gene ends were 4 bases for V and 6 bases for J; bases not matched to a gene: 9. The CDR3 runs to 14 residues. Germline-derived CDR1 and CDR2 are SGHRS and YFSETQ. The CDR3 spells CASSRGQEAHGYTF. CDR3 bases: TGCGCCAGCAGCAGAGGACAGGAGGCCCATGGCTACACCTTC.

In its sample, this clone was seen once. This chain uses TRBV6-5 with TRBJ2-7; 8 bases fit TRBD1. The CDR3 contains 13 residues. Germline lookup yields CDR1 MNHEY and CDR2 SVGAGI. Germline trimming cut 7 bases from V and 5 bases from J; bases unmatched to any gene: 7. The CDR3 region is CASNDRGSNEQYF. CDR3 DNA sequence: TGTGCCAGCAACGACAGGGGATCCAACGAGCAGTACTTC.

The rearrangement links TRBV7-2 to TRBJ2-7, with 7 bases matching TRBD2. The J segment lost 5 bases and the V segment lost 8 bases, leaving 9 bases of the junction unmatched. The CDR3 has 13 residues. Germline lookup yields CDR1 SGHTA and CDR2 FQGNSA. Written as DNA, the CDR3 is TGTGCCAGCGGGAGGGCAGGAGAGAACGAGCAGTACTTC. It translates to CASGRAGENEQYF. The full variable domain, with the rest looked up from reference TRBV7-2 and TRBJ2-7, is GAGVSQSPSNKVTEKGKDVELRCDPISGHTALYWYRQSLGQGLEFLIYFQGNSAPDKSGLPSDRFSAERTGGSVSTLTIQRTQQEDSAVYLCASGRAGENEQYFGPGTRLTVT.

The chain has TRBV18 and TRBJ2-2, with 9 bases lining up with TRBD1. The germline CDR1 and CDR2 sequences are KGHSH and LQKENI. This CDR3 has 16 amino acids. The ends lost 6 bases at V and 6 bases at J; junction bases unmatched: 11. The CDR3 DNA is TGTGCCAGCTCGCCAGATCCGGGACAGGGATCCGGGGAGCTGTTTTTT. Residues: CASSPDPGQGSGELFF.

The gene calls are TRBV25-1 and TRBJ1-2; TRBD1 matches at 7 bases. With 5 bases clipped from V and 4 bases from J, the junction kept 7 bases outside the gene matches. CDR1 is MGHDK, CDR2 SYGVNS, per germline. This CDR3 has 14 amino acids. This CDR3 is CASSSVGGTYGYTF. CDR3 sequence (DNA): TGTGCCAGCAGTTCAGTAGGGGGCACCTATGGCTACACCTTC.

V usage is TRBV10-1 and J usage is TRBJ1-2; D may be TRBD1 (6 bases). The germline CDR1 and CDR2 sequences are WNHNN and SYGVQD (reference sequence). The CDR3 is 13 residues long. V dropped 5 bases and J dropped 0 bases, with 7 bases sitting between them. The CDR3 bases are TGCGCCAGCAGTCGGACAGCTAACTATGGCTACACCTTC. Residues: CASSRTANYGYTF.

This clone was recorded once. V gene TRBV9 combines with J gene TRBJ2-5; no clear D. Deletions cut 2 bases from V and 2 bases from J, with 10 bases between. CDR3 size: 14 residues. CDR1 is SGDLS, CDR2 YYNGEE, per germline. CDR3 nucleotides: TGTGCCAGCAGCGTCCTGAGTAAGCAAGAGACCCAGTACTTC. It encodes CASSVLSKQETQYF.

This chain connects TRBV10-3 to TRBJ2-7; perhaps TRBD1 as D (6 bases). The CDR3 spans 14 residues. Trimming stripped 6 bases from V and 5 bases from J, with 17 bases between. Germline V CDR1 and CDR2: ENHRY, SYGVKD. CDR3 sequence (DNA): TGTGCCATCAGGGAGCGGCAGGGGATCGACGAGCAGTACTTC. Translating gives CAIRERQGIDEQYF.

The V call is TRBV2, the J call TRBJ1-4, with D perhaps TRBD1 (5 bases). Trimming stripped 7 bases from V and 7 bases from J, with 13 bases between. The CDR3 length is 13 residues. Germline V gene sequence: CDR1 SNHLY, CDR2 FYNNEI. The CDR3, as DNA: TGTGCCAGCAACCCAGGGTTGGGTGAAAAACTGTTTTTT. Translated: CASNPGLGEKLFF.

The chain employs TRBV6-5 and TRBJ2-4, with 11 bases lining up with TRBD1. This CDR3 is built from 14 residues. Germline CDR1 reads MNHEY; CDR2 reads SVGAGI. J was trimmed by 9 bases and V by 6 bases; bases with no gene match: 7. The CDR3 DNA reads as TGTGCCAGCAGGGCGGGACAGGGGGGGATCATTCAGTACTTC. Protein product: CASRAGQGGIIQYF.

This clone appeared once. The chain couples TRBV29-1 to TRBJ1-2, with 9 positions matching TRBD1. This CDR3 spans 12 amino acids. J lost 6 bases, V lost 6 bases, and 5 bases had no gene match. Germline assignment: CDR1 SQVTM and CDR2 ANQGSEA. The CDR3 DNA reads TGCAGCGTGGACAGGGGCAATCATGGCTACACCTTC. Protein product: CSVDRGNHGYTF. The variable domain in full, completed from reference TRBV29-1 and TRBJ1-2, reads SAVISQKPSRDICQRGTSLTIQCQVDSQVTMMFWYRQQPGQSLTLIATANQGSEATYESGFVIDKFPISRPNLTFSTLTVSNMSPEDSSIYLCSVDRGNHGYTFGSGTRLTVV.

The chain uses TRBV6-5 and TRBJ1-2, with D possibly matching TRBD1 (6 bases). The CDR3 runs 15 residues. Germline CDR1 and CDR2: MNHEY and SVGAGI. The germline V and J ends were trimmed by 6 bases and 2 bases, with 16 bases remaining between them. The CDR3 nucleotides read TGTGCCAGCAGAGGGGGAGTGGAGGACAACTATGGCTACACCTTC. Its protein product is CASRGGVEDNYGYTF.

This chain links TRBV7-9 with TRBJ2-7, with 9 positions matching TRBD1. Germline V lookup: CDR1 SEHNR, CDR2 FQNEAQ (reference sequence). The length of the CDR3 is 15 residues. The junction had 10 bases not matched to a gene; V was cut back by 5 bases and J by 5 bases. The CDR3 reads CASSRPGTGKNEQYF. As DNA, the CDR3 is TGTGCCAGCAGCCGTCCCGGGACAGGGAAGAACGAGCAGTACTTC.

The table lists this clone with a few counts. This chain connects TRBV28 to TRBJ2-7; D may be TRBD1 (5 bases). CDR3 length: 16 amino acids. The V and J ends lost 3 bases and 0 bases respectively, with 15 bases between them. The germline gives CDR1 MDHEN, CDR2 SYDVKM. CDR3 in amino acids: CASSLTANPSSYEQYF. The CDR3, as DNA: TGTGCCAGCAGTTTGACAGCGAATCCCAGCTCCTACGAGCAGTACTTC.

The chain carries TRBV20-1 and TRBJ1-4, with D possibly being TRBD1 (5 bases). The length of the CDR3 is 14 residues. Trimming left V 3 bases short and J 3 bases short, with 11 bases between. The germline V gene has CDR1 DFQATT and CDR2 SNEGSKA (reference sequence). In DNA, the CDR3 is TGCAGTGCTAGTGGTTGGGGGGCTAATGAAAAACTGTTTTTT. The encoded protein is CSASGWGANEKLFF.

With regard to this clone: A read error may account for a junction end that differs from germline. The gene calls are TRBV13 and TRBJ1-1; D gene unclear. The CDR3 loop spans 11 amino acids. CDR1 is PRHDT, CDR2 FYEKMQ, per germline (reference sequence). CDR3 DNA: TGTGCCAGCAGCTTAGGTCACCGGTTTCCCTTT. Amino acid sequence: CASSLGHRFPF.

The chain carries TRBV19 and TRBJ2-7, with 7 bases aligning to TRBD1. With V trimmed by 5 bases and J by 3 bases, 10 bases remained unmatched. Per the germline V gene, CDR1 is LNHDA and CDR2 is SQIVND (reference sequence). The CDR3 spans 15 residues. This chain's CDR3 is CASSPPGQFHYEQYF. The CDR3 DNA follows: TGTGCCAGTAGTCCACCGGGACAGTTCCACTACGAGCAGTACTTC.

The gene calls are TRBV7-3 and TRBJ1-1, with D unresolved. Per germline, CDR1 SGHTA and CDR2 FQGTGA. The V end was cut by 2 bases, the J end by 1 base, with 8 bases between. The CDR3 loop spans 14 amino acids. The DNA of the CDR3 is TGTGCCAGCAGCTTAGGAGGCTCGAACACTGAAGCTTTCTTT. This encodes CASSLGGSNTEAFF. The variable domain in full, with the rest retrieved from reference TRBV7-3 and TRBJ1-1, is GAGVSQTPSNKVTEKGKYVELRCDPISGHTALYWYRQSLGQGPEFLIYFQGTGAADDSGLPNDRFFAVRPEGSVSTLKIQRTERGDSAVYLCASSLGGSNTEAFFGQGTRLTVV.

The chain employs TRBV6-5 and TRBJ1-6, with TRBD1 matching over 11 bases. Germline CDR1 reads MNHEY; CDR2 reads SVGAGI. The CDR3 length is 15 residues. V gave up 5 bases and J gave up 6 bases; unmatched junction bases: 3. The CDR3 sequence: CASSPGTGGNSPLHF. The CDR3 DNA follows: TGTGCCAGCAGTCCCGGGACAGGGGGTAATTCACCCCTCCACTTT.

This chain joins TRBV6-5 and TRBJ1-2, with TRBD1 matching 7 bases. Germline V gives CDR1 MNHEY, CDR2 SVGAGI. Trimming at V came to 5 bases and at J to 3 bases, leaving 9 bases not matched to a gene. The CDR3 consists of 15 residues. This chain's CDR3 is CASSTDRVYDYGYTF. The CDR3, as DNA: TGTGCCAGCAGTACCGACAGGGTATACGACTATGGCTACACCTTC.

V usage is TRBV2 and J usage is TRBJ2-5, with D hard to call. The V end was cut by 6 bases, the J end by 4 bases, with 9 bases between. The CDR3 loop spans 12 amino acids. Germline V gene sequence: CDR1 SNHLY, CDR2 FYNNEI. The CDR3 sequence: CASSRERETQYF. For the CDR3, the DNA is TGTGCCAGCAGCCGAGAGAGAGAGACCCAGTACTTC.

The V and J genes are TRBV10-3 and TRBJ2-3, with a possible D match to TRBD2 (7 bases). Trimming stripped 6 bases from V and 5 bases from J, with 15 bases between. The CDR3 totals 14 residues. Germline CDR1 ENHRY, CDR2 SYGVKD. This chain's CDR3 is CAIRDGGQVDTQYF. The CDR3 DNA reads TGTGCCATCAGAGACGGGGGGCAAGTAGATACGCAGTATTTT.

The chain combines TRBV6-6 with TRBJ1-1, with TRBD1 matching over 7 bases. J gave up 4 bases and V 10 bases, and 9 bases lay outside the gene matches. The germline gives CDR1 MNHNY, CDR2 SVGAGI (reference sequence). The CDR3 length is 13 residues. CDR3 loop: CATKDRVVTEAFF. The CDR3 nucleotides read TGTGCCACTAAAGACAGGGTGGTCACTGAAGCTTTCTTT.